This T cell receptor (beta chain) stems from a study of blood T cell repertoires in COVID-19 (dated by TCRdb to the early 2020s). At the level of the whole study: The collaborator samples originated in the United States, Italy and Spain and spanned the acute and convalescent phases of COVID-19. HLA class I and class II types, where available, came from metadata supplied by the sample provider rather than from assay-based typing. A de-identified subject ID, COVID-19 status, age in years and sex were almost always included in the sample metadata. The samples were drawn from two sources: the first 160 participants of the ongoing ImmuneRACE study, and over 950 subjects contributed by 6 global collaborators. The dataset comprised deeply sampled blood TCRbeta repertoires from subjects exposed to, actively infected with, or recovered from COVID-19. The material from the prospective study consisted of cDNA or gDNA derived from T cells, B-cell-depleted T cells, or PBMCs. The repertoires were released in a freely available public database meant as a resource for research on the immune response to SARS-CoV-2.

One collaborating source in Seattle enrolled patients while the patients were actively infected and followed the patients over time throughout the course of disease. Each collaborating institution followed its own protocols to collect whole blood in K2EDTA tubes. For TCRbeta analysis, collaborators shipped samples in one of three forms: frozen whole blood, isolated PBMCs, or DNA extracted from either of those sample types. For CDR1 and CDR2, the germline V gene (reference sequence) lists MNHEY and SMNVEV. V and J are truncated by 6 bases and 7 bases respectively, leaving an intervening sequence of 21 bases. The CDR3 sequence holds 16 residues, the cysteine and phenylalanine included. The DNA shown is the 48-base CDR3, in frame from base 1. TCRbeta CDR3 regions were amplified from genomic DNA by means of the immunoSEQ Assay, a bias-controlled multiplex PCR. As for the authors' bioinformatics: Nucleated cell counts per sample were estimated from amplification of reference gene primers within the assay. To quantify the absolute abundance of each unique TCRbeta CDR3 rearrangement, sequence reads were collapsed and filtered. For each sample, productive Simpson clonality was calculated as the square root of Simpson's diversity index across productive rearrangements. This immuneACCESS table, as held by TCRdb, lists in-frame sequences with V and J called but not all clones. Of the missing ones, under half trace to an unresolved V gene in checked studies; the others have no known cause. That table furnishes V, J and clone size, whereas the DNA furnished D and trimming. The sample includes about 120,000 clones, with about 90% observed a single time. In total, the top ten clones hold around 4.1% of the sample.

About this clone: The clone's antigen remains unknown. No base quality information exists; no much larger clone differs at one position.

Beyond this particular receptor, the publication reports: The quantity of clinical and demographic metadata differed by source and by participant and was supplied without curation.

The sample comprised peripheral blood. Recombination joined TRBV27 with TRBJ2-2, with TRBD1 as a weak D call on 6 bases. The sequence was collected from a woman aged 55-69 years with COVID-19, enrolled during active disease. The nucleotides are TGTGCCAGCAGCCCCTACGTTGGTGGGGGCGACGGGGAGCTGTTTTTT. Its translation is CASSPYVGGGDGELFF.